This passage covers 15 T cell receptor beta chains from one sample sequenced in a study of cytomegalovirus exposure and HLA in healthy donors. The PCR was carried out with 60 Vbeta primers and 13 Jbeta primers. Sequencing used immunoSEQ multiplex PCR; TCRdb keeps in-frame clones, though not all of them. The table lists around 210,000 clones, 65% to 85% of them singletons, with 1.7% in the top ten. Material: PBMCs. The receptors here all came from a man aged 50-59 years in good health and CMV-seronegative.

This chain connects TRBV19 to TRBJ2-1; 10 bases fit TRBD2. This CDR3 is built from 15 residues. The junction had 4 bases not matched to a gene; V was cut back by 2 bases and J by 6 bases. Germline loops: CDR1 LNHDA, CDR2 SQIVND (reference sequence). CDR3 sequence (DNA): TGTGCCAGTAGTATACTGGGACTAGCGAGCAATGAGCAGTTCTTC. Protein sequence: CASSILGLASNEQFF.

The chain carries TRBV19 and TRBJ1-2; tentative D call: TRBD1 (5 bases). Germline CDR1 reads LNHDA; CDR2 reads SQIVND (reference sequence). Trimming took off 6 bases at V and 6 bases at J, with 23 bases between the two ends. The CDR3 contains 16 residues. The CDR3 region has the DNA TGTGCCAGTAGCCCTAGGGGCAGTACCATTTATGATGGCTACACCTTC. This sequence encodes CASSPRGSTIYDGYTF. Using reference TRBV19 and TRBJ1-2 for the parts outside the CDR3, the full variable domain is DGGITQSPKYLFRKEGQNVTLSCEQNLNHDAMYWYRQDPGQGLRLIYYSQIVNDFQKGDIAEGYSVSREKKESFPLTVTSAQKNPTAFYLCASSPRGSTIYDGYTFGSGTRLTVV.

The chain is built from TRBV27 and TRBJ2-5; a possible D gene is TRBD1 (6 bases). V gave up 4 bases and J gave up 7 bases, with 16 bases separating them. This CDR3 has 14 residues. Germline V gives CDR1 MNHEY, CDR2 SMNVEV (reference sequence). CDR3 amino acids: CASSYRQAGGTQYF. CDR3 bases: TGTGCCAGCAGTTATCGACAGGCAGGTGGGACCCAGTACTTC.

This clone was observed a few times. This chain connects TRBV18 to TRBJ2-7, with TRBD1 identical over 9 bases. This CDR3 is 12 amino acids long. Unmatched junction bases numbered 0, after V lost 3 bases and J lost 6 bases. The germline V gene encodes CDR1 KGHSH and CDR2 LQKENI. The CDR3 sequence: CASSPTGGEQYF. In DNA, the CDR3 is TGTGCCAGCTCACCGACAGGGGGCGAGCAGTACTTC.

This chain joins TRBV27 and TRBJ2-1; D gene ambiguous. V lost 6 bases and J lost 0, with 6 bases in between. CDR1 MNHEY and CDR2 SMNVEV come from the germline V gene (reference sequence). The CDR3 has 13 residues. CDR3 nucleotide sequence: TGTGCCAGCAGGGCAAGCTCCTACAATGAGCAGTTCTTC. Translating gives CASRASSYNEQFF.

This rearrangement joins TRBV9 to TRBJ2-3; no firm D call. Germline V gives CDR1 SGDLS, CDR2 YYNGEE. Trimming shortened V by 0 bases and J by 2 bases, and 7 bases separated the two germline ends. The CDR3 is 14 amino acids. The CDR3 bases are TGTGCCAGCAGCGTAGGGCCCCACACAGATACGCAGTATTTT. It is translated as CASSVGPHTDTQYF. The whole variable domain, remainder taken from reference TRBV9 and TRBJ2-3, is DSGVTQTPKHLITATGQRVTLRCSPRSGDLSVYWYQQSLDQGLQFLIQYYNGEERAKGNILERFSAQQFPDLHSELNLSSLELGDSALYFCASSVGPHTDTQYFGPGTRLTVL.

This chain uses TRBV5-4 with TRBJ1-5; 9 bases are a match to TRBD1. Trimming removed 0 bases from V and 7 bases from J; junction bases left unmatched: 8. The CDR3 is 16 amino acids. Germline V gene lookup returns CDR1 SGHNT and CDR2 YYREEE (reference sequence). The CDR3 DNA follows: TGTGCCAGCAGCTTGGGTACAGGGGGCGTATGGCAGCCCCAGCATTTT. This codes for CASSLGTGGVWQPQHF.

This clone was seen a handful of times. The chain carries TRBV11-2 and TRBJ2-7; maybe TRBD2 (6 bases). V gave up 5 bases and J gave up 5 bases, with 22 bases separating them. The germline V gene has CDR1 SGHAT and CDR2 FQNNGV. CDR3 length: 16 residues. Here the CDR3 DNA reads TGTGCCAGCAGCCCCAAGCGTCACGGGGGAAAGGACGAGCAGTACTTC. Translating gives CASSPKRHGGKDEQYF.

V is TRBV18 and J is TRBJ2-7, with 7 bases fitting TRBD1. The CDR3 length is 13 residues. The V gene end was trimmed by 8 bases and the J gene end by 4 bases; junction bases not matched to a gene: 8. CDR1 and CDR2 from the germline V gene are KGHSH and LQKENI. In DNA, the CDR3 is TGTGCCAGCGGAGTTGACAGGGAATACGAGCAGTACTTC. This sequence encodes CASGVDREYEQYF.

This chain connects TRBV11-2 to TRBJ1-3, with D hard to call. The germline V gene has CDR1 SGHAT and CDR2 FQNNGV. Trimming pared 1 base from V and 3 bases from J, leaving 4 bases between. CDR3 length equals 13 residues. The CDR3 coding sequence is TGTGCCAGCAGCTTAGTACTTGGAAACACCATATATTTT. This translates into CASSLVLGNTIYF.

V gene TRBV6-1 combines with J gene TRBJ2-2; 8 bases agree with TRBD1. After removal of 7 bases from V and 8 bases from J, the junction contained 12 bases not matched to a gene. This CDR3 is 15 amino acids long. Per the germline V gene, CDR1 is MNHNS and CDR2 is SASEGT. The CDR3, as DNA: TGTGCCAGCAAGAGCCCAGGGGGCTTATTAGGGGAGCTGTTTTTT. This sequence encodes CASKSPGGLLGELFF.

V and J are TRBV5-4 and TRBJ2-3; tentatively, D is TRBD2 (6 bases). V was trimmed by 3 bases and J by 2 bases, leaving 10 bases between them. CDR1 and CDR2 from the germline V gene are SGHNT and YYREEE (reference sequence). There are 14 residues in the CDR3. CDR3 nucleotide sequence: TGTGCCAGCAGCTCGGGAGCGGCCACAGATACGCAGTATTTT. It specifies CASSSGAATDTQYF.

This clone was recorded only once. The CDR3 reads CASSHPQDRVTGNTIYF. CDR3 nucleotide sequence: TGTGCCAGCAGCCACCCCCAGGACAGGGTCACTGGAAACACCATATATTTT. The chain couples TRBV7-6 to TRBJ1-3; TRBD1 matches 8 bases. The germline gives CDR1 SGHVS, CDR2 FNYEAQ. The CDR3 contains 17 residues. J gave up 2 bases and V 5 bases, and 11 bases lay outside the gene matches.

The chain carries TRBV10-3 and TRBJ2-3; 9 bases match TRBD1. Germline V gene sequence: CDR1 ENHRY, CDR2 SYGVKD. The CDR3 totals 16 residues. J was trimmed by 4 bases and V by 6 bases; bases with no gene match: 11. The CDR3 nucleotides are TGTGCCATCAGGGGTGGGACAGGGAGTAACGCAGATACGCAGTATTTT. It is translated as CAIRGGTGSNADTQYF.

The genes are TRBV29-1 and TRBJ1-1; TRBD1 aligns across 9 bases. CDR3 length: 14 residues. The J segment lost 1 base and the V segment lost 6 bases, leaving 6 bases of the junction unmatched. CDR1 SQVTM and CDR2 ANQGSEA come from the germline V gene. The CDR3 bases are TGCAGCGTGGGAGGGACAGGGAGGAACACTGAAGCTTTCTTT. It is translated as CSVGGTGRNTEAFF.